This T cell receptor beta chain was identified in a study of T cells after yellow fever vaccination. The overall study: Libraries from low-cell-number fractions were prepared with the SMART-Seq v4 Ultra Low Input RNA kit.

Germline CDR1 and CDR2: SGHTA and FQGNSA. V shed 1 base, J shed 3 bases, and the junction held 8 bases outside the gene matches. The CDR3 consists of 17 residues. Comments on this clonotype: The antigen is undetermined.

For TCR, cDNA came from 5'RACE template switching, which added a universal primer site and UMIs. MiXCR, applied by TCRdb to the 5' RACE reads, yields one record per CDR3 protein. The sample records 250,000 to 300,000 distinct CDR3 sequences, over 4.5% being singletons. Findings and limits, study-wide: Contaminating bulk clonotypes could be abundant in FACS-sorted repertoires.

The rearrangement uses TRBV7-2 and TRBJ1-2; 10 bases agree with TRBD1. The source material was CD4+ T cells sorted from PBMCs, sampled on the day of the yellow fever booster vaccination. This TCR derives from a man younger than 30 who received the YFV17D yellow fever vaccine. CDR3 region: CASSLESGQGSHYGYTF. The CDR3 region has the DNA TGTGCCAGCAGCTTAGAGTCGGGACAGGGGTCCCACTATGGCTACACCTTC.